The next 32 T cell receptor beta chains were all read from a single sample in a study of cytomegalovirus exposure and HLA in healthy donors. Primers included in the PCR were 60 Vbeta and 13 Jbeta primers. Assay used: immunoSEQ multiplex PCR; TCRdb lists only in-frame clones, some missing. The sample carries approximately 120,000 clones, approximately 70% recorded once. What was sequenced was PBMCs. These receptors all stem from a woman in her seventies in good health and CMV-seropositive.

The chain combines TRBV27 with TRBJ1-5; D perhaps matches TRBD1 (5 bases). Trimming pared 5 bases from V and 2 bases from J, leaving 10 bases between. CDR3 size: 14 residues. The V gene's germline CDR1 is MNHEY and CDR2 SMNVEV (reference sequence). CDR3 sequence: CASSLDKGNQPQHF. The CDR3 DNA reads as TGTGCCAGCAGTCTGGACAAGGGCAATCAGCCCCAGCATTTT.

The chain combines TRBV7-2 with TRBJ2-5; weak D call: TRBD2 (5 bases). Germline CDR1 SGHTA, CDR2 FQGNSA. The CDR3 runs 15 residues. V was trimmed by 1 base and J by 5 bases, leaving 14 bases between them. The CDR3 coding sequence is TGTGCCAGCAGCTTAGTTTGGGCTAGCCGGGAGACCCAGTACTTC. Protein sequence: CASSLVWASRETQYF. Full variable domain (outside the CDR3, taken from reference TRBV7-2 and TRBJ2-5): GAGVSQSPSNKVTEKGKDVELRCDPISGHTALYWYRQSLGQGLEFLIYFQGNSAPDKSGLPSDRFSAERTGGSVSTLTIQRTQQEDSAVYLCASSLVWASRETQYFGPGTRLLVL.

The rearrangement uses TRBV19 and TRBJ2-3; 7 nucleotides agree with TRBD2. The CDR3 covers 15 residues. CDR1 is LNHDA, CDR2 SQIVND, per germline (reference sequence). The junction had 4 bases not matched to a gene; V was cut back by 4 bases and J by 0 bases. CDR3 sequence reads: CASSTGGSSTDTQYF. DNA of the CDR3: TGTGCCAGTAGTACGGGGGGATCTAGCACAGATACGCAGTATTTT.

This chain joins TRBV7-3 and TRBJ2-1; a possible D gene is TRBD2 (5 bases). The V end was cut by 2 bases, the J end by 7 bases, with 9 bases between. This CDR3 spans 13 amino acids. From germline, CDR1 is SGHTA and CDR2 FQGTGA. The CDR3 spells CASSLVGGNEQFF. CDR3 in DNA: TGTGCCAGCAGCTTAGTAGGCGGGAATGAGCAGTTCTTC.

V is TRBV7-6 and J is TRBJ2-1; 11 positions match TRBD2. From germline, CDR1 is SGHVS and CDR2 FNYEAQ. The length of the CDR3 is 16 residues. After removal of 1 base from V and 4 bases from J, the junction contained 3 bases not matched to a gene. This chain's CDR3 is CASSLEVAGGYNEQFF. The CDR3 nucleotides are TGTGCCAGCAGCTTAGAGGTAGCGGGGGGGTACAATGAGCAGTTCTTC. Full variable domain (missing parts from reference TRBV7-6 and TRBJ2-1): GAGVSQSPRYKVTKRGQDVALRCDPISGHVSLYWYRQALGQGPEFLTYFNYEAQQDKSGLPNDRFSAERPEGSISTLTIQRTEQRDSAMYRCASSLEVAGGYNEQFFGPGTRLTVL.

The sample holds a few counts of this clone. This sequence joins TRBV6-4 and TRBJ1-2, with 9 bases fitting TRBD1. V dropped 5 bases and J dropped 2; count of bases not matched to a gene: 3. The germline gives CDR1 MRHNA, CDR2 SNTAGT. This CDR3 region has 14 residues. Here the CDR3 reads CASSPGTGNYGYTF. In DNA form, the CDR3 reads TGTGCCAGCAGTCCCGGGACAGGGAACTATGGCTACACCTTC.

The chain combines TRBV2 with TRBJ2-4, with 12 bases identical to TRBD1. Per the germline V gene, CDR1 is SNHLY and CDR2 is FYNNEI. CDR3 length equals 14 residues. The V and J ends lost 6 bases and 8 bases, in that order; junction bases with no gene match: 5. CDR3 protein: CASRRGQGADIQYF. Here the CDR3 DNA reads TGTGCCAGCAGGAGGGGACAGGGGGCCGACATTCAGTACTTC.

This sequence joins TRBV30 and TRBJ2-1; 8 bases fit TRBD2. Germline V gene lookup returns CDR1 GTSNPN and CDR2 SVGIG (reference sequence). Trimming removed 3 bases from V and 4 bases from J; junction bases left unmatched: 14. The CDR3 is 17 residues long. This CDR3 reads CAWSQYGGSGGYNEQFF. The CDR3, as DNA: TGTGCCTGGAGCCAATATGGGGGCAGCGGGGGATACAATGAGCAGTTCTTC.

This clone showed up just a few times. The J gene is TRBJ2-1, the V gene TRBV18, with a weak D call TRBD1 (6 bases). CDR3 length equals 15 residues. The V and J ends lost 4 bases and 15 bases respectively, with 25 bases between them. Germline V CDR1 and CDR2: KGHSH, LQKENI. CDR3 sequence (DNA): TGTGCCAGCTCACTGTTTAGGACAGAAAACTTACGGGGGTTCTTC. It codes for CASSLFRTENLRGFF.

As concerns this clone: The junction shows a germline mismatch at one end, possibly a read error. J is TRBJ2-2 and V is TRBV29-1, with TRBD1 identical over 10 bases. The CDR3 sequence is 14 residues long. In germline, CDR1 is SQVTM, CDR2 ANQGSEA. The CDR3 sequence: CSVVDRGNSGELFF. The CDR3 DNA reads TGCAGCGTTGTGGACAGGGGGAACTCCGGGGAGCTGTTTTTT.

This clone was seen a few times. The chain uses TRBV5-1 and TRBJ1-2; TRBD1 agrees at 10 bases. Germline trimming cut 4 bases from V and 2 bases from J; bases unmatched to any gene: 2. CDR3 length equals 14 residues. The germline V gene encodes CDR1 SGHRS and CDR2 YFSETQ. The CDR3 DNA follows: TGCGCCAGCAGCACGGACAGGGGGAACTATGGCTACACCTTC. Its translation is CASSTDRGNYGYTF. Full variable domain (missing parts from reference TRBV5-1 and TRBJ1-2): KAGVTQTPRYLIKTRGQQVTLSCSPISGHRSVSWYQQTPGQGLQFLFEYFSETQRNKGNFPGRFSGRQFSNSRSEMNVSTLELGDSALYLCASSTDRGNYGYTFGSGTRLTVV.

This chain links TRBV4-1 with TRBJ1-1; 7 bases agree with TRBD1. Trimming at V came to 3 bases and at J to 1 base, leaving 5 bases not matched to a gene. The V gene's germline CDR1 is MGHRA and CDR2 YSYEKL. The CDR3 has 15 amino acids. CDR3 DNA: TGCGCCAGCAGCCACGTGGGACAGACGAACACTGAAGCTTTCTTT. Its translation: CASSHVGQTNTEAFF.

The chain carries TRBV19 and TRBJ2-3, with 7 bases lining up with TRBD1. Losses at the gene ends were 5 bases for V and 8 bases for J; bases not matched to a gene: 7. Germline assignment: CDR1 LNHDA and CDR2 SQIVND (reference sequence). The CDR3 runs 13 residues. The chain's CDR3 is CASSPTGETTQYF. The CDR3 coding sequence is TGTGCCAGTAGTCCTACAGGGGAGACTACGCAGTATTTT. Full variable domain (remainder filled in from reference TRBV19 and TRBJ2-3): DGGITQSPKYLFRKEGQNVTLSCEQNLNHDAMYWYRQDPGQGLRLIYYSQIVNDFQKGDIAEGYSVSREKKESFPLTVTSAQKNPTAFYLCASSPTGETTQYFGPGTRLTVL.

To note about this clone: The same CDR3 arises from other DNA sequences in this sample as well. The chain uses TRBV5-4 and TRBJ1-4, with 8 bases lining up with TRBD1. Trimming at V came to 0 bases and at J to 8 bases, leaving 0 bases not matched to a gene. The length of the CDR3 is 13 residues. CDR1 is SGHNT and CDR2 is YYREEE in the germline V gene (reference sequence). The CDR3 DNA reads as TGTGCCAGCAGCTTGGCAGGGGGCGAAAAACTGTTTTTT. This encodes CASSLAGGEKLFF.

The count of this clone is one. V is TRBV5-4 and J is TRBJ1-2, with D uncertain. V was pared by 3 bases and J by 4 bases, with 10 bases between. The germline CDR1 and CDR2 sequences are SGHNT and YYREEE (reference sequence). CDR3 size: 13 residues. Here the CDR3 reads CASSSTALYGYTF. The CDR3 nucleotides are TGTGCCAGCAGCTCAACCGCACTCTATGGCTACACCTTC.

The rearrangement links TRBV5-1 to TRBJ2-3; 10 bases map to TRBD1. V shed 7 bases and J 2 bases; nucleotides not matched to a gene: 7. Germline-derived CDR1 and CDR2 are SGHRS and YFSETQ. This CDR3 comprises 15 residues. The CDR3 coding sequence is TGCGCCAGCTCCCGGACAGGGGGGTTCACAGATACGCAGTATTTT. Translated: CASSRTGGFTDTQYF. The full variable domain, with the rest looked up from reference TRBV5-1 and TRBJ2-3, is KAGVTQTPRYLIKTRGQQVTLSCSPISGHRSVSWYQQTPGQGLQFLFEYFSETQRNKGNFPGRFSGRQFSNSRSEMNVSTLELGDSALYLCASSRTGGFTDTQYFGPGTRLTVL.

CDR3 in amino acids: CASSNRTVGNSPLHF. CDR3 sequence (DNA): TGTGCCAGCAGTAACCGGACAGTCGGGAATTCACCCCTCCACTTT. This chain connects TRBV6-6 to TRBJ1-6; D may be TRBD1 (6 bases). There are 15 residues in the CDR3. V lost 5 bases and J lost 7, with 15 bases in between. The germline gives CDR1 MNHNY, CDR2 SVGAGI (reference sequence).

The chain is built from TRBV10-2 and TRBJ1-5; D is uncertain. Between the trimmed V and J ends, which lost 1 base and 7 bases, there was a span of 8 bases. The CDR3 length is 13 residues. Germline V gene data show CDR1 as WSHSY and CDR2 as SAAADI. The CDR3 region is CASSELGGQPQHF. The CDR3 DNA reads TGCGCCAGCAGTGAGTTAGGCGGACAGCCCCAGCATTTT.

This clone has only a few counts. This chain links TRBV5-1 with TRBJ1-3; perhaps TRBD1 as D (6 bases). The germline CDR1 and CDR2 sequences are SGHRS and YFSETQ. The V end lost 6 bases, the J end lost 3 bases, and 19 bases lay between the germline ends. This CDR3 has 16 amino acids. The CDR3 DNA follows: TGCGCCAGCACCCGAGGGGGGGACTTATTTGGAAACACCATATATTTT. This codes for CASTRGGDLFGNTIYF.

The chain recombines TRBV5-8 with TRBJ1-5; D call uncertain. Trimming stripped 5 bases from V and 4 bases from J, with 10 bases between. The germline CDR1 and CDR2 sequences are SGHTS and YDEGEE. The CDR3 loop spans 13 amino acids. This chain's CDR3 is CASRSRGNQPQHF. The DNA for the CDR3 is TGTGCCAGCAGGTCTCGAGGAAATCAGCCCCAGCATTTT.

This chain uses TRBV7-3 with TRBJ2-1; D gene ambiguous. CDR3 size: 15 residues. V was cut by 4 bases and J by 5 bases, with 15 bases left in between. Germline V gives CDR1 SGHTA, CDR2 FQGTGA. This CDR3 is CASSSPQDFHNEQFF. CDR3 nucleotide sequence: TGTGCCAGCAGCTCCCCGCAGGATTTCCACAATGAGCAGTTCTTC.

V and J are TRBV30 and TRBJ1-3; D is undetermined. The CDR3 sequence is 14 residues long. Trimming took 2 bases from V and 8 from J, leaving 16 bases between them. CDR1 is GTSNPN, CDR2 SVGIG, per germline (reference sequence). CDR3 sequence reads: CAWSLGRGMDTIYF. Here the CDR3 DNA reads TGTGCCTGGAGTCTTGGTAGAGGGATGGACACCATATATTTT.

The chain is built from TRBV2 and TRBJ2-3; possible D gene TRBD2, 5 bases. CDR1 is SNHLY and CDR2 is FYNNEI in the germline V gene. Trimming took 8 bases from V and 2 from J, leaving 14 bases between them. The CDR3 length is 14 residues. CDR3 nucleotide sequence: TGTGCCAGCCATGGTGGCGGGTTCACAGATACGCAGTATTTT. Protein sequence: CASHGGGFTDTQYF.

Comment on this clone: Other DNA variants within this sample encode the same CDR3. The V and J genes are TRBV9 and TRBJ1-1, with unresolved D. The CDR3 is 15 amino acids. The V end was cut by 3 bases, the J end by 3 bases, with 15 bases between. Germline CDR1 SGDLS, CDR2 YYNGEE. The CDR3: CASSASGYGDTEAFF. The CDR3 nucleotides read TGTGCCAGCAGCGCCTCGGGCTACGGGGACACTGAAGCTTTCTTT.

The chain links TRBV10-3 to TRBJ2-3; perhaps TRBD2 as D (6 bases). V lost 4 bases, J lost 6 bases, and 11 bases lay in between. Looked up from germline, CDR1 is ENHRY and CDR2 is SYGVKD. This CDR3 contains 13 residues. CDR3 nucleotide sequence: TGTGCCATCAGTGTTTCTCGGGGGGATACGCAGTATTTT. Its protein is CAISVSRGDTQYF.

The chain links TRBV7-2 to TRBJ1-2, with TRBD1 matching over 7 bases. The CDR3 extends over 13 amino acids. The V segment lost 0 bases and the J segment 5 bases; nucleotides outside the gene matches: 0. The germline V gene encodes CDR1 SGHTA and CDR2 FQGNSA. The CDR3 protein is CASSLAGQYGYTF. The CDR3 DNA is TGTGCCAGCAGCTTAGCGGGACAGTATGGCTACACCTTC.

This chain uses TRBV2 with TRBJ2-1; TRBD1 matches at 12 bases. Germline CDR1 SNHLY, CDR2 FYNNEI. CDR3 length: 14 amino acids. Germline trimming cut 7 bases from V and 7 bases from J; bases unmatched to any gene: 5. The CDR3 DNA follows: TGTGCCAGCATCAAGGGACAGGGGGCGAATGAGCAGTTCTTC. It translates to CASIKGQGANEQFF.

The chain has TRBV4-1 and TRBJ2-2; perhaps TRBD1 as D (5 bases). Germline assignment: CDR1 MGHRA and CDR2 YSYEKL. The CDR3 loop spans 14 amino acids. Trimming shortened V by 3 bases and J by 6 bases, and 11 bases separated the two germline ends. The CDR3 protein is CASSQATVPGELFF. The CDR3 DNA follows: TGCGCCAGCAGCCAGGCGACAGTGCCCGGGGAGCTGTTTTTT.

This clone has just one count. V gene TRBV6-5 combines with J gene TRBJ1-1; D not resolved. Per germline, CDR1 MNHEY and CDR2 SVGAGI. Trimming left V 4 bases short and J 6 bases short, with 12 bases between. The length of the CDR3 is 13 residues. The DNA of the CDR3 is TGTGCCAGCAGTTCCCATACCGGGGCTGAAGCTTTCTTT. Residues: CASSSHTGAEAFF.

This clone showed up just a few times. The chain couples TRBV7-3 to TRBJ1-2, with TRBD1 as a possible D gene (6 bases). This CDR3 has 15 residues. Deletions cut 4 bases from V and 3 bases from J, with 15 bases between. The germline CDR1 and CDR2 sequences are SGHTA and FQGTGA. Here the CDR3 reads CASSSGTTGHYGYTF. Here the CDR3 DNA reads TGTGCCAGCAGCTCCGGGACAACTGGGCACTATGGCTACACCTTC.

The CDR3, as DNA: TGTGCCAGTAGAAGGGGGAGTGCAACTAATGAAAAACTGTTTTTT. Residues: CASRRGSATNEKLFF. The rearrangement links TRBV19 to TRBJ1-4; D possibly corresponds to TRBD1 (6 bases). The CDR3 totals 15 residues. Germline CDR1 reads LNHDA; CDR2 reads SQIVND (reference sequence). The V end was cut by 6 bases, the J end by 0 bases, with 11 bases between. The whole variable domain, remainder taken from reference TRBV19 and TRBJ1-4, is DGGITQSPKYLFRKEGQNVTLSCEQNLNHDAMYWYRQDPGQGLRLIYYSQIVNDFQKGDIAEGYSVSREKKESFPLTVTSAQKNPTAFYLCASRRGSATNEKLFFGSGTQLSVL.

The chain combines TRBV5-1 with TRBJ2-2; 7 bases are shared with TRBD1. Looked up from germline, CDR1 is SGHRS and CDR2 is YFSETQ. Trimming cost V 0 bases and J 3 bases; bases outside gene matches: 5. The CDR3 consists of 16 residues. In nucleotides, the CDR3 is TGCGCCAGCAGCTTGGCGACAGGGATATACACCGGGGAGCTGTTTTTT. Translated, it gives CASSLATGIYTGELFF. The whole variable domain, remainder taken from reference TRBV5-1 and TRBJ2-2, is KAGVTQTPRYLIKTRGQQVTLSCSPISGHRSVSWYQQTPGQGLQFLFEYFSETQRNKGNFPGRFSGRQFSNSRSEMNVSTLELGDSALYLCASSLATGIYTGELFFGEGSRLTVL.